The sequence of this T cell receptor beta chain was determined in a study of shared clonotypes between healthy human individuals. V lost 9 bases, J lost 5 bases, and 16 bases lay in between. Germline V gives CDR1 MDHEN, CDR2 SYDVKM. The CDR3 runs 13 residues. Sequencing used immunoSEQ multiplex PCR; TCRdb keeps in-frame clones, though not all of them. Of 550,000 to 800,000 clones detected, approximately 74% appear once; the ten largest clones hold over 1.5%. This clone was counted a few times. The sequenced sample was memory CD4+ T cells sorted from blood. Regarding subset: CD45RA-negative fraction. The clonotype was recovered from a woman in her twenties or thirties in good health. The rearrangement links TRBV28 to TRBJ2-5, with a tentative D call TRBD2 (6 bases). The CDR3, as DNA: TGTGCCAGTATTTACCAGGCGGGGGAGACCCAGTACTTC. This codes for CASIYQAGETQYF.